The 32 T cell receptor beta chains below were found in one sample sequenced in a study of cytomegalovirus exposure and HLA in healthy donors. Repertoires were generated with immunoSEQ multiplex PCR, while TCRdb's copy carries only in-frame clones and drops some. The sample shows 110,000 or so clones, about 91% of them seen only once. The sequenced sample was PBMCs. The receptors originated from a young man in good health and CMV-seronegative.

The V gene is TRBV12-5, the J gene TRBJ2-3, with D unclear. Trimming took off 6 bases at V and 1 base at J, with 8 bases between the two ends. The CDR3 length is 13 residues. Per the germline V gene, CDR1 is LGHNT and CDR2 is FRNRAP. CDR3 amino acids: CASGLAGTDTQYF. The CDR3 region has the DNA TGTGCTAGTGGACTCGCTGGCACAGATACGCAGTATTTT.

This clone showed up just once. The gene calls are TRBV7-8 and TRBJ1-2; perhaps TRBD1 as D (6 bases). Deletions cut 5 bases from V and 6 bases from J, with 22 bases between. The length of the CDR3 is 16 residues. Germline CDR1 SGHVS, CDR2 FQNEAQ. DNA of the CDR3: TGTGCCAGCAGCGCTACTGCGACCCGGGACAAAGATGGCTACACCTTC. Amino acids: CASSATATRDKDGYTF.

The rearrangement uses TRBV27 and TRBJ2-7, with 7 positions matching TRBD2. The CDR3 loop spans 14 amino acids. The germline CDR1 and CDR2 sequences are MNHEY and SMNVEV (reference sequence). J was trimmed by 3 bases and V by 6 bases; bases with no gene match: 8. CDR3 DNA sequence: TGTGCCAGCAGCCGGGGAGGGGAGAGCTACGAGCAGTACTTC. This gives the protein CASSRGGESYEQYF.

This sequence joins TRBV25-1 and TRBJ2-5; D gene unclear. V was shortened by 2 bases and J by 0 bases, with 7 bases between the two germline ends. CDR3 length equals 14 residues. The V gene's germline CDR1 is MGHDK and CDR2 SYGVNS. CDR3 bases: TGTGCCAGCAGTGAAAGCCGAAACCAAGAGACCCAGTACTTC. This translates into CASSESRNQETQYF. The full variable domain, its missing parts supplied by reference TRBV25-1 and TRBJ2-5, is EADIYQTPRYLVIGTGKKITLECSQTMGHDKMYWYQQDPGMELHLIHYSYGVNSTEKGDLSSESTVSRIRTEHFPLTLESARPSHTSQYLCASSESRNQETQYFGPGTRLLVL.

The chain has TRBV28 and TRBJ2-7; D possibly corresponds to TRBD2 (6 bases). The CDR3 spans 15 residues. The germline CDR1 and CDR2 sequences are MDHEN and SYDVKM. V lost 3 bases and J lost 5, with 17 bases in between. The CDR3 sequence is CASSFSLGGVNEQYF. CDR3 DNA sequence: TGTGCCAGCAGTTTCAGTCTCGGGGGTGTAAACGAGCAGTACTTC.

This clone was detected a few times. The chain links TRBV6-5 to TRBJ1-2; a weak D match, TRBD1 (6 bases). Trimming pared 6 bases from V and 4 bases from J, leaving 6 bases between. Germline CDR1 is MNHEY and CDR2 is SVGAGI. The CDR3 runs 11 residues. The CDR3 DNA reads as TGTGCCAGCAGACAGGGCTATGGCTACACCTTC. Translated: CASRQGYGYTF.

V usage is TRBV15 and J usage is TRBJ1-5, with TRBD1 identical over 9 bases. The CDR3 spans 17 residues. Per the germline V gene, CDR1 is LNHNV and CDR2 is YYDKDF (reference sequence). V shed 2 bases, J shed 1 base, and the junction held 6 bases outside the gene matches. The CDR3 region is CATSRSDRGSSNQPQHF. The CDR3 DNA reads as TGTGCCACCAGCAGATCTGACAGGGGGTCCAGCAATCAGCCCCAGCATTTT. Full variable domain (remainder filled in from reference TRBV15 and TRBJ1-5): DAMVIQNPRYQVTQFGKPVTLSCSQTLNHNVMYWYQQKSSQAPKLLFHYYDKDFNNEADTPDNFQSRRPNTSFCFLDIRSPGLGDTAMYLCATSRSDRGSSNQPQHFGDGTRLSIL.

This chain uses TRBV18 with TRBJ2-3, with D possibly being TRBD1 (5 bases). Deletions cut 4 bases from V and 1 base from J, with 12 bases between. The CDR3 sequence is 15 residues long. The germline V gene encodes CDR1 KGHSH and CDR2 LQKENI. CDR3: CASSLPEQGTDTQYF. The CDR3 nucleotides read TGTGCCAGCTCACTACCGGAACAGGGCACAGATACGCAGTATTTT.

This chain connects TRBV6-1 to TRBJ2-7, with TRBD1 identical over 8 bases. V trimming: 6 bases; J trimming: 5 bases; junction bases outside the gene matches: 9. CDR1 is MNHNS, CDR2 SASEGT, per germline. The CDR3 spans 14 residues. The DNA of the CDR3 is TGTGCCAGCAGCCCCTGGACAGGGCGGGACGAGCAGTACTTC. This encodes CASSPWTGRDEQYF.

The rearrangement uses TRBV5-1 and TRBJ2-3; 8 bases align to TRBD2. From germline, CDR1 is SGHRS and CDR2 YFSETQ. This CDR3 region has 15 residues. J was trimmed by 0 bases and V by 2 bases; bases with no gene match: 2. Here the CDR3 reads CASSFQRGSTDTQYF. The CDR3 DNA reads TGCGCCAGCAGCTTCCAGCGGGGGAGCACAGATACGCAGTATTTT.

This chain links TRBV5-1 with TRBJ2-7; D might be TRBD2 (6 bases). Germline V CDR1 and CDR2: SGHRS, YFSETQ. The CDR3 totals 16 residues. The V gene lost 5 bases and the J gene lost 0 bases, with 18 bases spanning the gap. The CDR3 loop is CASRRGGRTDSYEQYF. The CDR3 region has the DNA TGCGCCAGCAGAAGGGGTGGGAGGACCGACTCCTACGAGCAGTACTTC.

In this sample, this clone turned up a few times. This rearrangement joins TRBV21-1 to TRBJ1-5; the table's D gene call, TRBD1, was not cross checked with the DNA. TRBV21-1 is listed as a pseudogene. The CDR3 length is 17 residues. CDR3 loop: CASIRPGTGRRNQPQHF. CDR3 DNA: TGTGCCAGCATCCGTCCCGGGACAGGGAGGCGCAATCAGCCCCAGCATTTT.

The chain uses TRBV27 and TRBJ1-1; TRBD1 is a possible D gene (6 bases). The CDR3 is 12 amino acids. Trimming stripped 7 bases from V and 7 bases from J, with 13 bases between. Germline V lookup: CDR1 MNHEY, CDR2 SMNVEV (reference sequence). CDR3 sequence: CASIQGQGEAFF. DNA for the CDR3: TGTGCCAGCATCCAGGGGCAGGGTGAAGCTTTCTTT.

The chain is built from TRBV7-8 and TRBJ1-2; TRBD1 is a possible D gene (5 bases). From germline, CDR1 is SGHVS and CDR2 FQNEAQ. The CDR3 is made up of 15 amino acids. Trimming removed 1 base at V and 4 bases at J, with 13 bases between. The CDR3 sequence: CASSLENGALYGYTF. DNA for the CDR3: TGTGCCAGCAGCTTAGAGAATGGGGCCCTCTATGGCTACACCTTC. The whole variable domain, remainder taken from reference TRBV7-8 and TRBJ1-2, is GAGVSQSPRYKVAKRGQDVALRCDPISGHVSLFWYQQALGQGPEFLTYFQNEAQLDKSGLPSDRFFAERPEGSVSTLKIQRTQQEDSAVYLCASSLENGALYGYTFGSGTRLTVV.

The genes are TRBV28 and TRBJ1-6, with 8 bases matching TRBD1. With 4 bases clipped from V and 10 bases from J, the junction kept 3 bases outside the gene matches. CDR1 and CDR2 from the germline V gene are MDHEN and SYDVKM. This CDR3 has 13 residues. The CDR3 loop reads CASSSGGRSPLHF. Written as DNA, the CDR3 is TGTGCCAGCAGTTCAGGGGGCAGATCACCCCTCCACTTT.

The chain recombines TRBV27 with TRBJ2-7; TRBD2 is a possible D gene (6 bases). This CDR3 contains 13 residues. CDR1 and CDR2 (germline): MNHEY, SMNVEV (reference sequence). V lost 4 bases to trimming and J lost 4 bases, with 11 bases between them. In DNA, the CDR3 is TGTGCCAGCAGTTGGAACGGGGGATACGAGCAGTACTTC. It yields the protein CASSWNGGYEQYF.

The chain links TRBV27 to TRBJ1-1; 10 bases fit TRBD1. Germline-derived CDR1 and CDR2 are MNHEY and SMNVEV (reference sequence). This CDR3 spans 16 amino acids. J gave up 1 base and V 3 bases, and 5 bases lay outside the gene matches. The CDR3 protein is CASSFRDRGPNTEAFF. The CDR3 DNA reads TGTGCCAGCAGTTTCCGGGACAGGGGCCCGAACACTGAAGCTTTCTTT.

The gene calls are TRBV29-1 and TRBJ2-7; D unresolved. This CDR3 has 11 amino acids. Trimming shortened V by 4 bases and J by 4 bases, and 8 bases separated the two germline ends. Germline CDR1 reads SQVTM; CDR2 reads ANQGSEA. CDR3 region: CSVAREYEQYF. DNA for the CDR3: TGCAGCGTTGCAAGAGAATACGAGCAGTACTTC.

This rearrangement joins TRBV4-1 to TRBJ2-7; TRBD2 agrees at 8 bases. The J segment lost 6 bases and the V segment lost 0 bases, leaving 4 bases of the junction unmatched. CDR3 length equals 14 residues. CDR1 and CDR2 from the germline V gene are MGHRA and YSYEKL. Written as DNA, the CDR3 is TGCGCCAGCAGCCAAGACGGGGGGGGTCGCGAGCAGTACTTC. This gives the protein CASSQDGGGREQYF.

This clone was detected only a few times. V and J are TRBV10-3 and TRBJ2-7; maybe TRBD2 (7 bases). The CDR3 length is 13 residues. CDR1 is ENHRY and CDR2 is SYGVKD in the germline V gene. V was shortened by 11 bases and J by 6 bases, with 20 bases between the two germline ends. The DNA of the CDR3 is TGTGCCGCCGGGGGGCAATCTTTGGGCGAGCAGTACTTC. This translates into CAAGGQSLGEQYF.

CDR3 coding DNA: TGTGCCATAACTCCCGGGACTTGGTACGAGCAGTACTTC. Protein sequence: CAITPGTWYEQYF. The chain uses TRBV10-3 and TRBJ2-7, with D possibly TRBD2 on 6 matching bases. The CDR3 runs to 13 residues. Germline V gene sequence: CDR1 ENHRY, CDR2 SYGVKD. Trimming took 9 bases from V and 4 from J, leaving 16 bases between them.

The gene calls are TRBV15 and TRBJ2-7; 10 bases are a match to TRBD1. Losses at the gene ends were 5 bases for V and 2 bases for J; bases not matched to a gene: 6. There are 15 residues in the CDR3. Germline V gives CDR1 LNHNV, CDR2 YYDKDF (reference sequence). The CDR3 is CATSPDRGYTYEQYF. The DNA for the CDR3 is TGTGCCACCAGCCCGGACAGGGGGTATACCTACGAGCAGTACTTC. The full variable domain, rest sourced from reference TRBV15 and TRBJ2-7, is DAMVIQNPRYQVTQFGKPVTLSCSQTLNHNVMYWYQQKSSQAPKLLFHYYDKDFNNEADTPDNFQSRRPNTSFCFLDIRSPGLGDTAMYLCATSPDRGYTYEQYFGPGTRLTVT.

The chain carries TRBV5-4 and TRBJ2-7; possible D gene TRBD2, 5 bases. CDR3 length: 14 amino acids. Between the trimmed V and J ends, which lost 2 bases and 2 bases, there was a span of 11 bases. Germline CDR1 reads SGHNT; CDR2 reads YYREEE (reference sequence). The CDR3 nucleotides read TGTGCCAGCAGCTTTGGTGGAGCGGCCTACGAGCAGTACTTC. Protein product: CASSFGGAAYEQYF.

The chain uses TRBV11-2 and TRBJ2-1; tentatively, D is TRBD2 (6 bases). The CDR3 totals 15 residues. V lost 8 bases and J lost 5, with 19 bases in between. CDR1 is SGHAT and CDR2 is FQNNGV in the germline V gene. The CDR3 sequence: CASRGVRDRDNEQFF. The CDR3 region has the DNA TGTGCCAGCCGCGGGGTCAGGGACCGGGACAATGAGCAGTTCTTC.

The chain employs TRBV7-2 and TRBJ1-1; weak D call: TRBD1 (6 bases). Germline CDR1 SGHTA, CDR2 FQGNSA. CDR3 size: 14 residues. V dropped 5 bases and J dropped 4 bases, with 14 bases sitting between them. The CDR3 nucleotides read TGTGCCAGCAGCCGAGGACAGCCCTCCACTGAAGCTTTCTTT. Translated, it gives CASSRGQPSTEAFF. Using reference TRBV7-2 and TRBJ1-1 for the parts outside the CDR3, the full variable domain is GAGVSQSPSNKVTEKGKDVELRCDPISGHTALYWYRQSLGQGLEFLIYFQGNSAPDKSGLPSDRFSAERTGGSVSTLTIQRTQQEDSAVYLCASSRGQPSTEAFFGQGTRLTVV.

The gene calls are TRBV5-1 and TRBJ2-7; maybe TRBD1 (6 bases). There are 15 residues in the CDR3. Germline V gives CDR1 SGHRS, CDR2 YFSETQ. V was cut by 4 bases and J by 2 bases, with 16 bases left in between. In DNA form, the CDR3 reads TGCGCCAGCAGCGTGATGGACAGCAGTACCTACGAGCAGTACTTC. Protein sequence: CASSVMDSSTYEQYF.

CDR3 sequence reads: CASSWEGTWREGLKPYEQYF. CDR3 nucleotides: TGTGCCAGCAGTTGGGAGGGGACCTGGCGGGAGGGCCTCAAGCCCTACGAGCAGTACTTC. The V gene is TRBV28, the J gene TRBJ2-7, with TRBD2 matching 9 bases. V dropped 4 bases and J dropped 2; count of bases not matched to a gene: 21. The CDR3 consists of 20 residues. Germline CDR1 is MDHEN and CDR2 is SYDVKM.

This clone was seen only a few times. The CDR3 sequence: CASSPDRVLFYGYTF. CDR3 sequence (DNA): TGCGCCAGCAGCCCTGACAGGGTCCTCTTCTATGGCTACACCTTC. The chain couples TRBV4-3 to TRBJ1-2; 7 bases line up with TRBD1. The CDR3 covers 15 residues. Trimming at V came to 4 bases and at J to 4 bases, leaving 9 bases not matched to a gene. Germline CDR1 reads LGHNA; CDR2 reads YSLEER.

CDR3 sequence reads: CASSQDPSGGATDTQYF. The CDR3 DNA sequence: TGCGCCAGCAGCCAAGATCCTAGCGGGGGGGCCACAGATACGCAGTATTTT. V is TRBV4-3 and J is TRBJ2-3; 12 bases align to TRBD2. Germline V lookup: CDR1 LGHNA, CDR2 YSLEER. The CDR3 extends over 17 amino acids. Losses at the gene ends were 0 bases for V and 2 bases for J; bases not matched to a gene: 3.

This chain connects TRBV28 to TRBJ1-1, with 10 bases fitting TRBD1. Germline V gene sequence: CDR1 MDHEN, CDR2 SYDVKM. V dropped 1 base and J dropped 10; count of bases not matched to a gene: 9. This CDR3 is built from 15 residues. This CDR3 reads CASSLSGQGSRGAFF. Written as DNA, the CDR3 is TGTGCCAGCAGTTTATCGGGACAGGGGTCCCGTGGAGCTTTCTTT.

The chain recombines TRBV4-1 with TRBJ1-2; tentatively, D is TRBD1 (6 bases). Trimming cost V 0 bases and J 0 bases, with 11 bases left between them. CDR1 and CDR2 (germline): MGHRA, YSYEKL. The CDR3 extends over 16 amino acids. The CDR3 DNA follows: TGCGCCAGCAGCCAAGATTTAGGGGGTCCTAACTATGGCTACACCTTC. Amino acids: CASSQDLGGPNYGYTF.

The chain links TRBV30 to TRBJ1-3, with 7 bases lining up with TRBD1. Germline values: CDR1 GTSNPN, CDR2 SVGIG (reference sequence). Losses at the gene ends were 0 bases for V and 2 bases for J; bases not matched to a gene: 7. This CDR3 contains 16 residues. The CDR3 bases are TGTGCCTGGAGTGTCGGCAGGGGGAATGCTGGAAACACCATATATTTT. Translating it yields CAWSVGRGNAGNTIYF.